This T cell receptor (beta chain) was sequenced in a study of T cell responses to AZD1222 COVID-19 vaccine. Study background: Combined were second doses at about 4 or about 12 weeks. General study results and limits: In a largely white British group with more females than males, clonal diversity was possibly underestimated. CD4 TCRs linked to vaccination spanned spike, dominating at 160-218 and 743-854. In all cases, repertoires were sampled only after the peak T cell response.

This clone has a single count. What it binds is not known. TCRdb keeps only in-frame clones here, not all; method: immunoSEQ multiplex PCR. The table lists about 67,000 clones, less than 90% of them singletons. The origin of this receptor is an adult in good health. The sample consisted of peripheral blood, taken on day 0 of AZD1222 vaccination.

The CDR3 region is CASSLFHADSPLHF. For the CDR3, the DNA is TGTGCCAGCAGTTTGTTTCATGCGGATTCACCCCTCCACTTT. The V call is TRBV27, the J call TRBJ1-6; the D is unclear. The CDR3 totals 14 residues. Germline V gene sequence: CDR1 MNHEY, CDR2 SMNVEV (reference sequence). V was pared by 3 bases and J by 8 bases, with 11 bases between.